This paragraph reports one T cell receptor beta chain. This entry is derived from a study of blood T cell repertoires in COVID-19. Study background: Researchers got acute and convalescent COVID-19 samples from the United States, Italy and Spain. The cDNA or gDNA used as material had been derived from T cells, B-cell-depleted T cells, or PBMCs.

Under the authors' procedure: By means of reference gene primer amplification, nucleated cell counts were estimated. Data came from immunoSEQ multiplex PCR; TCRdb stores just in-frame clones and leaves some out. V, J and clone size are those of that table, while D and trimming were read from the DNA. The repertoire has 120,000 to 150,000 clones, around three quarters of them found once; the top ten carry around 4%. This CDR3 spans 18 amino acids. The junction had 11 bases not matched to a gene; V was cut back by 3 bases and J by 1 base. The clonotype originates from a man aged 55 to 70 with acute or convalescent COVID-19. Sequencing was done on a sample of peripheral blood. The rearrangement links TRBV5-7 to TRBJ1-5; 9 bases match TRBD1. TRBV5-7 is an ORF, and what it does is uncertain. The CDR3 DNA is TGTGCCAGCAGCTCCTACAGGGGGCCTTTGGGAAGCAATCAGCCCCAGCATTTT. It is translated as CASSSYRGPLGSNQPQHF.